The 2 T cell receptor beta chains presented below share a single source sample, sequenced in a study of neurological immune-mediated disorders. MiXCR, applied by TCRdb to the 5' RACE reads, yields one record per CDR3 protein. The profile shows under 90,000 distinct CDR3 sequences, 10% of them singletons. Sequences were obtained from PBMCs. Source of these receptors: a middle-aged man in good health.

This clonotype has only a few counts. This chain connects TRBV6-6 to TRBJ1-5; no firm D call. The V end lost 4 bases, the J end lost 4 bases, and 14 bases lay between the germline ends. This CDR3 has 15 residues. Germline V gene lookup returns CDR1 MNHNY and CDR2 SVGAGI (reference sequence). The CDR3 nucleotides are TGTGCCAGCAGTTCTTCCTTTGAGCAAAATCAGCCCCAGCATTTT. Protein product: CASSSSFEQNQPQHF.

This clonotype appeared many times. The rearrangement links TRBV19 to TRBJ2-1; 13 bases are shared with TRBD2. The CDR3 runs to 17 residues. CDR1 and CDR2 (germline): LNHDA, SQIVND (reference sequence). With V trimmed by 5 bases and J by 6 bases, 10 bases remained unmatched. CDR3: CASSPHPGLAGSNEQFF. CDR3 bases: TGTGCCAGTAGTCCTCATCCGGGACTAGCGGGGTCCAATGAGCAGTTCTTC.